The 18 T cell receptor beta chains reported below all come from one sample, sequenced in a study of OX40 agonist ivuxolimab in advanced cancers. Sequencing was performed with immunoSEQ multiplex PCR; in TCRdb, only in-frame clones are kept and a portion is missing. The sample contains around 95,000 clones, nearly 90% of which appear only once. Here the sequenced sample was CD4+ or CD8+ T cells sorted from blood, taken in a trial of the OX40 agonist ivuxolimab. These receptors all come from an adult with an advanced solid tumor such as melanoma, head and neck, liver or kidney cancer.

This clone was picked up a small number of times. The chain uses TRBV6-1 and TRBJ1-1; D is undetermined. Per germline, CDR1 MNHNS and CDR2 SASEGT. V was shortened by 7 bases and J by 0 bases, with 15 bases between the two germline ends. There are 15 residues in the CDR3. CDR3 residues: CASMEGGWVNTEAFF. The CDR3 DNA follows: TGTGCCAGCATGGAAGGTGGTTGGGTGAACACTGAAGCTTTCTTT.

The CDR3 region has the DNA TGTGCCAGCAGCTTGGCGGGGGGCGGCTACAATGAGCAGTTCTTC. Translated, it gives CASSLAGGGYNEQFF. The chain employs TRBV5-5 and TRBJ2-1; perhaps TRBD2 as D (7 bases). The V end lost 0 bases, the J end lost 3 bases, and 10 bases lay between the germline ends. Germline CDR1 reads SGHKS; CDR2 reads YYEKEE (reference sequence). The CDR3 loop spans 15 amino acids. Drawing the rest from reference TRBV5-5 and TRBJ2-1, the complete variable domain is DAGVTQSPTHLIKTRGQQVTLRCSPISGHKSVSWYQQVLGQGPQFIFQYYEKEERGRGNFPDRFSARQFPNYSSELNVNALLLGDSALYLCASSLAGGGYNEQFFGPGTRLTVL.

The chain combines TRBV29-1 with TRBJ2-5; D not resolved. V lost 4 bases and J 4 bases, leaving 10 bases between the germline ends. Germline CDR1 reads SQVTM; CDR2 reads ANQGSEA. The CDR3 totals 12 residues. The chain's CDR3 is CSVVVGPETQYF. DNA of the CDR3: TGCAGCGTTGTCGTTGGCCCAGAGACCCAGTACTTC. The complete variable domain, with remaining parts taken from reference TRBV29-1 and TRBJ2-5, reads SAVISQKPSRDICQRGTSLTIQCQVDSQVTMMFWYRQQPGQSLTLIATANQGSEATYESGFVIDKFPISRPNLTFSTLTVSNMSPEDSSIYLCSVVVGPETQYFGPGTRLLVL.

The chain has TRBV11-2 and TRBJ2-1, with 16 bases lining up with TRBD2. V was clipped by 5 bases and J by 4 bases; unmatched bases: 8. CDR3 length: 18 residues. Germline V gene data show CDR1 as SGHAT and CDR2 as FQNNGV. CDR3 amino acids: CASSTGTSGRGHYNEQFF. CDR3 coding DNA: TGTGCCAGCAGCACCGGGACTAGCGGGAGGGGGCATTACAATGAGCAGTTCTTC. The full variable domain, with the rest looked up from reference TRBV11-2 and TRBJ2-1, is EAGVAQSPRYKIIEKRQSVAFWCNPISGHATLYWYQQILGQGPKLLIQFQNNGVVDDSQLPKDRFSAERLKGVDSTLKIQPAKLEDSAVYLCASSTGTSGRGHYNEQFFGPGTRLTVL.

This rearrangement joins TRBV6-1 to TRBJ2-7, with a possible D match to TRBD2 (6 bases). The CDR3 has 13 residues. Germline V gene data show CDR1 as MNHNS and CDR2 as SASEGT. V was trimmed by 6 bases and J by 2 bases, leaving 11 bases between them. The CDR3 sequence: CASRDYLPYEQYF. In DNA form, the CDR3 reads TGTGCCAGCAGGGACTACCTGCCCTACGAGCAGTACTTC.

V usage is TRBV28 and J usage is TRBJ2-1; D is uncertain. Germline V CDR1 and CDR2: MDHEN, SYDVKM. The germline V and J ends were trimmed by 6 bases and 10 bases, with 13 bases remaining between them. This CDR3 has 12 amino acids. Here the CDR3 reads CASSQSPGEQFF. The CDR3 nucleotides read TGTGCCAGCAGCCAAAGCCCCGGGGAGCAGTTCTTC.

The chain couples TRBV21-1 to TRBJ2-7; the table assigns TRBD1, which was not confirmed against the DNA. TRBV21-1 is tagged as a pseudogene. The length of the CDR3 is 14 residues. The CDR3 coding sequence is TGTGCCAGCAGCAATCCCAGGGACATCTACGAGCAGTACTTC. Translated, it gives CASSNPRDIYEQYF.

V usage is TRBV19 and J usage is TRBJ1-4; 9 bases match TRBD1. Looked up from germline, CDR1 is LNHDA and CDR2 is SQIVND (reference sequence). The CDR3 contains 15 residues. The V gene end was trimmed by 6 bases and the J gene end by 6 bases; junction bases not matched to a gene: 8. The CDR3 protein is CASRLPGQGDEKLFF. The CDR3, as DNA: TGTGCCAGTAGACTACCGGGACAGGGTGATGAAAAACTGTTTTTT.

This clone was counted once. V usage is TRBV5-1 and J usage is TRBJ1-3; a weak D match, TRBD1 (6 bases). V was pared by 0 bases and J by 0 bases, with 10 bases between. From germline, CDR1 is SGHRS and CDR2 YFSETQ. CDR3 length: 16 residues. CDR3 protein: CASSLAGGLSGNTIYF. The CDR3 DNA is TGCGCCAGCAGCTTGGCCGGGGGGCTCTCTGGAAACACCATATATTTT.

V and J are TRBV19 and TRBJ2-5, with D possibly TRBD1 on 5 matching bases. Trimming removed 5 bases from V and 5 bases from J, with 18 bases in between. The CDR3 sequence is 15 residues long. Germline V CDR1 and CDR2: LNHDA, SQIVND (reference sequence). The CDR3 region is CASSPATVTTETQYF. For the CDR3, the DNA is TGTGCCAGTAGTCCAGCGACAGTAACGACGGAGACCCAGTACTTC. The full variable domain, its missing parts supplied by reference TRBV19 and TRBJ2-5, is DGGITQSPKYLFRKEGQNVTLSCEQNLNHDAMYWYRQDPGQGLRLIYYSQIVNDFQKGDIAEGYSVSREKKESFPLTVTSAQKNPTAFYLCASSPATVTTETQYFGPGTRLLVL.

This clone showed up just a few times. This sequence joins TRBV19 and TRBJ2-6, with D unresolved. Germline assignment: CDR1 LNHDA and CDR2 SQIVND (reference sequence). The CDR3 has 16 residues. Trimming took off 0 bases at V and 4 bases at J, with 10 bases between the two ends. Here the CDR3 reads CASSIDGGRGANVLTF. CDR3 bases: TGTGCCAGTAGTATAGATGGTGGGCGCGGGGCCAACGTCCTGACTTTC.

This CDR3 reads CAWSPAPDYGYTF. The DNA of the CDR3 is TGTGCCTGGAGTCCAGCACCTGACTATGGCTACACCTTC. The chain is built from TRBV30 and TRBJ1-2; D gene ambiguous. The CDR3 totals 13 residues. Germline assignment: CDR1 GTSNPN and CDR2 SVGIG (reference sequence). Deletions cut 2 bases from V and 3 bases from J, with 10 bases between.

This rearrangement joins TRBV29-1 to TRBJ2-7; no firm D call. Trimming removed 1 base at V and 0 bases at J, with 4 bases between. CDR1 is SQVTM and CDR2 is ANQGSEA in the germline V gene. This CDR3 has 12 amino acids. The CDR3 region is CSVEGDSYEQYF. As DNA, the CDR3 is TGCAGCGTTGAAGGTGACTCCTACGAGCAGTACTTC.

This chain connects TRBV29-1 to TRBJ2-2; 13 positions agree with TRBD2. The CDR3 covers 18 residues. CDR1 and CDR2 (germline): SQVTM, ANQGSEA. Trimming took 7 bases from V and 4 from J; bases not matched to a gene: 15. CDR3 residues: CSALLTSGRAYGTGELFF. CDR3 DNA: TGCAGCGCCCTACTAACTAGCGGGAGGGCCTATGGCACCGGGGAGCTGTTTTTT.

This clone came up once. CDR3 protein: CATSRAALAVGTQYF. The CDR3 nucleotides are TGTGCCACCAGCAGAGCGGCGCTAGCGGTGGGGACCCAGTACTTC. The J gene is TRBJ2-5, the V gene TRBV15; TRBD2 agrees at 7 bases. Germline-derived CDR1 and CDR2 are LNHNV and YYDKDF (reference sequence). The CDR3 has 15 amino acids. V shed 1 base, J shed 7 bases, and the junction held 9 bases outside the gene matches.

This sequence joins TRBV15 and TRBJ1-6; D remains ambiguous. The CDR3 length is 14 residues. Per the germline V gene, CDR1 is LNHNV and CDR2 is YYDKDF (reference sequence). Trimming left V 0 bases short and J 9 bases short, with 9 bases between. The CDR3 reads CATSRDVTTSPLHF. CDR3 in DNA: TGTGCCACCAGCAGAGATGTGACGACTTCACCCCTCCACTTT.

V is TRBV21-1 and J is TRBJ1-2. TRBV21-1 is flagged as a pseudogene. There are 16 residues in the CDR3. DNA of the CDR3: TGTGCCAGTCCTAACGCTCCGGGTCCCGAACTCTATGGCTACACCTTC. This codes for CASPNAPGPELYGYTF.

The gene calls are TRBV5-1 and TRBJ2-1; TRBD1 agrees at 10 bases. Germline-derived CDR1 and CDR2 are SGHRS and YFSETQ. The J segment lost 8 bases and the V segment lost 3 bases, leaving 5 bases of the junction unmatched. The CDR3 extends over 14 amino acids. The CDR3 loop is CASSWTGGRYEQFF. In nucleotides, the CDR3 is TGCGCCAGCAGCTGGACAGGGGGTCGCTATGAGCAGTTCTTC.